This TCR beta chain originates from a study of shared clonotypes between healthy human individuals. Study-wide context: With ages of 18 to 49, the donors were two women and a few men.

The CDR3 runs to 17 residues. Looked up from germline, CDR1 is SGHKS and CDR2 is YYEKEE (reference sequence). The germline V and J ends were trimmed by 4 bases and 0 bases, with 18 bases remaining between them. Across several immunoSEQ plates, the genomic DNA of each subset was split evenly. Sequencing was performed with immunoSEQ multiplex PCR; in TCRdb, only in-frame clones are kept and a portion is missing. Of about 480,000 clones listed, approximately 79% are singletons. This sequence was found in a woman between 35 and 50 years old in good health. Some clones in this sample may be carry-over from other donors' samples. This chain joins TRBV5-5 and TRBJ2-3; the D call may be TRBD1 or TRBD2 (5 bases each). Sequencing used PBMCs. In DNA, the CDR3 is TGTGCCAGCAGCCAAACGCCGGGACGCACTAGCACAGATACGCAGTATTTT. Amino acid sequence: CASSQTPGRTSTDTQYF.